The rows below give T cell receptor beta chains drawn from one sample of a study of Ad26.COV2.S vaccination and SARS-CoV-2 variants. Assay used: immunoSEQ multiplex PCR; TCRdb lists only in-frame clones, some missing. The data show about 350,000 clones, about 87% seen once. Material: peripheral blood, obtained in a trial of Ad26.COV2.S vaccine versus placebo. These receptors came from a person between 18 and 60 years old who received the Ad26.COV2.S COVID-19 vaccine or a placebo. The CDR3 runs from the conserved cysteine through the conserved F or W. Each record gives: clone size, V gene, J gene, D gene, CDR3 protein, CDR3 DNA. D genes are given only for firm matches. Clone size is not always given. Where it is, it says once, few, many or a class for expanded clones.

-,TRBV5-1,TRBJ2-7,TRBD2,CASSLELAGRSYEQYF,TGCGCCAGCAGCTTGGAACTAGCGGGCCGCTCCTACGAGCAGTACTTC
-,TRBV7-9,TRBJ2-1,TRBD2,CASSPGGSSGANEQFF,TGTGCCAGCAGCCCCGGCGGGTCTAGCGGGGCGAATGAGCAGTTCTTC
few,TRBV5-5,TRBJ1-3,-,CASSSITGTIGNTIYF,TGTGCCAGCAGCTCCATCACCGGGACAATCGGAAACACCATATATTTT
once,TRBV19,TRBJ1-2,-,CASTRSTLYGYTF,TGTGCCAGTACCCGGAGCACGCTCTATGGCTACACCTTC
-,TRBV6-5,TRBJ2-7,-,CASSSTGVLGDEQYF,TGTGCCAGCAGTTCCACGGGGGTTCTCGGGGACGAGCAGTACTTC
-,TRBV7-2,TRBJ2-2,-,CASSLNGGANTGELFF,TGTGCCAGCAGTCTTAACGGGGGCGCGAACACCGGGGAGCTGTTTTTT
-,TRBV28,TRBJ1-3,-,CASSPDVFGNTIYF,TGTGCCAGCAGTCCCGACGTATTTGGAAACACCATATATTTT
-,TRBV10-3,TRBJ1-6,-,CAISAQNSPLHF,TGTGCCATCAGTGCCCAAAATTCACCCCTCCACTTT
-,TRBV19,TRBJ2-7,-,CASRDQGKSSYEQYF,TGTGCCAGTAGGGACCAGGGTAAATCCTCCTACGAGCAGTACTTC
once,TRBV2,TRBJ1-2,-,CASTRDNYGYTF,TGTGCCAGCACCCGCGACAACTATGGCTACACCTTC
-,TRBV27,TRBJ1-6,-,CASSSPPVLNSPLHF,TGTGCCAGCAGTTCCCCTCCTGTACTCAATTCACCCCTCCACTTT
few,TRBV29-1,TRBJ2-1,TRBD1,CSVAPGGMGNEQFF,TGCAGCGTTGCCCCAGGGGGCATGGGCAATGAGCAGTTCTTC
once,TRBV3-1/TRBV3-2,TRBJ2-3,TRBD2,CASSQGSLAADTQYF,TGTGCCAGCAGCCAAGGGTCCCTAGCGGCAGATACGCAGTATTTT
-,TRBV19,TRBJ1-2,-,CASSVSTNYGYTF,TGTGCCAGTAGTGTGTCCACTAACTATGGCTACACCTTC
-,TRBV6-5,TRBJ2-1,TRBD2,CASRASGSTGNEQFF,TGTGCCAGCAGGGCTAGCGGGAGTACTGGCAATGAGCAGTTCTTC
-,TRBV5-6,TRBJ2-7,-,CASSSRDGAYEQYF,TGTGCCAGCAGCTCCCGGGACGGGGCCTACGAGCAGTACTTC
-,TRBV9,TRBJ1-2,TRBD1,CASSVRGQELYGYTF,TGTGCCAGCAGCGTGAGGGGACAGGAGTTGTATGGCTACACCTTC
-,TRBV28,TRBJ2-7,-,CASSLRGRVDYEQYF,TGTGCCAGCAGTTTGAGGGGGAGGGTAGACTACGAGCAGTACTTC
-,TRBV18,TRBJ1-5,-,CASSPLNRAGQPQHF,TGTGCCAGCTCACCACTTAACAGGGCGGGTCAGCCCCAGCATTTT
-,TRBV11-2,TRBJ2-2,TRBD1,CASSIRTGYSGELFF,TGTGCCAGCAGCATACGGACAGGGTATAGCGGGGAGCTGTTTTTT
-,TRBV7-6,TRBJ1-6,-,CASSSQGGDSPLHF,TGTGCCAGCAGCTCCCAAGGGGGTGATTCACCCCTCCACTTT
-,TRBV18,TRBJ1-4,-,CASSQNGRNEKLFF,TGTGCCAGCTCACAAAACGGTCGAAATGAAAAACTGTTTTTT
-,TRBV12-3/TRBV12-4,TRBJ2-5,TRBD1,CASSTGTVDTQYF,TGTGCCAGCAGCACCGGGACAGTGGACACCCAGTACTTC
-,TRBV2,TRBJ1-2,-,CASSLASGSNYGYTF,TGTGCCAGCAGCTTGGCGTCCGGTTCTAACTATGGCTACACCTTC
-,TRBV28,TRBJ1-2,TRBD1,CASSSGQNYGYTF,TGTGCCAGCAGTTCGGGACAGAACTATGGCTACACCTTC
few,TRBV6-2/TRBV6-3,TRBJ2-3,-,CASSPSLTQYF,TGTGCCAGCAGTCCGAGTTTAACGCAGTATTTT
-,TRBV30,TRBJ1-2,-,CAWSVRALNNYGYTF,TGTGCCTGGAGTGTACGGGCCCTAAATAACTATGGCTACACCTTC
-,TRBV12-3/TRBV12-4,TRBJ2-7,-,CASSFRLRDEQYF,TGTGCCAGCAGTTTTCGACTTCGGGACGAGCAGTACTTC
-,TRBV20-1,TRBJ2-5,-,CSARQETQYF,TGCAGTGCTAGGCAAGAGACCCAGTACTTC
-,TRBV9,TRBJ1-1,-,CASSVDPIWSSEAFF,TGTGCCAGCAGCGTAGATCCGATCTGGTCCAGTGAAGCTTTCTTT
-,TRBV28,TRBJ1-4,TRBD1,CASKGASEKLFF,TGTGCCAGCAAGGGGGCGAGTGAAAAACTGTTTTTT
many,TRBV29-1,TRBJ2-1,-,CSVETGVSYNEQFF,TGCAGCGTTGAAACGGGAGTGTCATACAATGAGCAGTTCTTC